This TCR beta chain appears in the sequencing data of a study of T cells in tuberculosis. Across the study: A South African cohort included IGRA-negative adolescents, latently infected IGRA-positive adolescents and adults with active tuberculosis.

Remarks on this clone: Its antigen remains unidentified.

TCRdb's copy holds only in-frame clones and misses some; the assay was immunoSEQ multiplex PCR. The sample lists about 25,000 clones; 90% to 95% were seen once. CDR1 and CDR2 from the germline V gene are MDHEN and SYDVKM. V lost 7 bases and J 2 bases, leaving 20 bases between the germline ends. The CDR3 loop spans 16 amino acids. Findings and caveats of the study: Smaller distances to GMM-specific TCRs suggested their expansion in active tuberculosis. A GMM-specific repertoire classifier reached roughly 87% accuracy, AUROC approximately 0.9.

The source material was PBMCs. This clonotype was obtained from a donor under 30 with latent tuberculosis or without tuberculosis infection. Some clones in this sample may be carry-over from other donors' samples. The chain joins TRBV28 to TRBJ1-2; perhaps TRBD1 as D (6 bases). The CDR3 DNA follows: TGTGCCAGCATCCAAGCACGGGCAGGGGACAACTATGGCTACACCTTC. Its translation is CASIQARAGDNYGYTF.